This T cell receptor (beta chain) was profiled in a study of cytomegalovirus exposure and HLA in healthy donors (dated by TCRdb to 2016 to 2017). Turning to the overall study: In an earlier analysis of 550 to 750 of the donors, less than 350 Gb of sequence data and about 110 million unique TCR beta sequences from about 179 million T cells were reported. A later analysis re-examined previously published TCR beta repertoires from 610 or so donors and added high-resolution HLA genotyping to investigate patterns of TCR occurrence. In addition to the first cohort of approximately 670 subjects, a separate validation cohort of 120 different subjects was used. To decide whether each TCR beta V gene segment behaved as functional or pseudogenic, an earlier analysis of some 570 of the donors relied on high-throughput TCR beta sequencing. The study aimed to test whether signatures of past pathogen exposure could be identified by cataloging public T cell receptors. An early release that covered fewer than 750 HLA-typed donors contained approximately 320 gigabases of sequencing data and tens of millions of unique TCR sequences. Among the roughly 430 genotyped donors, roughly 80% belonged to the genetic ancestry cluster associated with self-reported Caucasian donors. Rather than drawing on any new phenotypic data, the later analysis identified candidate immune exposures from TCR beta sequences and the way those sequences occurred across donors. Every repertoire in the discovery cohort had been generated on one and the same sequencing platform. The number of typed donors differed by locus: about 620-640 for A, B, C, DRB1 and DQB1; approximately 520 for DQA1; 606 for DPA1; and around 450 for DPB1. Using immunosequencing, the study profiled T cell repertoires from approximately 700 subjects and related those repertoires to cytomegalovirus serostatus. To predict cytomegalovirus infection status, the study combined high-throughput TCR immunosequencing, statistical association of individual TCRs with disease status, and machine learning. Among about 360 genotyped donors of the cohort, an average of 235,054 unique TCR beta nucleotide sequences were sequenced per donor, roughly 20% of them non-productive. A handful of DR-DQ haplotypes were handled as single units for association and clustering because linkage in the cohort was strong. A later genetic analysis took genome-wide SNP genotypes for about 60% of the roughly 670 donors and used that subset as a discovery cohort. HLA typing covered class I and class II loci at four-digit resolution. Donor age, sex, ethnicity and CMV serostatus were compiled together with the repertoire data. Broad study findings and their caveats: While some public TCRs were present in many individuals, most TCR sequences turned up only very rarely across donors. Because counts were too low, roughly 18 rarely observed V segments, including chromosome 9 orphons, were left out of the earlier analysis of some 600 of the donors. Broadly in line with IMGT annotations, most TCR beta V segments showed up in productive rearrangements about 87% or about 30% of the time in an earlier analysis of under 700 of the donors. Some IMGT-functional V segments, including TRBV6-2 and TRBV6-3, could not be distinguished by the 87-base-pair reads and were therefore excluded. Compared with equally common non-associated chains, HLA-associated TCR beta chains in a later analysis were more clonally expanded and had lower generation probabilities. Immune exposure information for the cohort was limited to CMV serostatus. In a later analysis, 16,951 TCR beta sequences were associated with specific HLA alleles at a false discovery rate of 0.05. Most CMV-associated TCR beta chains appeared to be HLA-restricted in a later analysis, and the HLA associations seemed to be driven largely by CMV exposure. Because HLA typing was unavailable for some donors at each locus, only the typed subset was used in association tests. A further reported finding was that TCR beta sequences accurately predicted the HLA-A and HLA-B alleles for most subjects in the first cohort. Linkage disequilibrium might explain the correlated functional status among segregating V segments, but an unknown experimental factor could not be excluded. A total of about 180 TCR beta chains were listed by the study as associated with cytomegalovirus. A group of highly shared sequence variants was considered likely to be a technical artifact of the sequencing pipeline. A few of the identified cytomegalovirus-associated TCR beta chains were confirmed in vitro to be specific for cytomegalovirus antigens. It was suggested by the authors that the approach could potentially be generalized to other disease states and immunological phenotypes. Roughly uniform sequencing depth across donors was assumed in presence/absence analyses, although this assumption may not hold. This cohort had only TCR beta chains sequenced, and the lack of alpha or paired-chain data limited which features could be detected. When HLA alleles, especially DR and DQ, strongly co-occurred, attributing TCR associations to individual alleles was difficult. A later genetic analysis associated a missense DCLRE1C variant with V-gene and J-gene trimming of TCR beta chains, and an independent cohort replicated the association. According to a later analysis, parvovirus B19, influenza, CMV and Epstein-Barr virus appeared linked to several top co-occurrence clusters. The classifier was reported to diagnose cytomegalovirus status with high specificity and sensitivity in both the original and validation cohorts. According to a later analysis, TCR association rates differed among HLA loci, with DRB1 alleles showing the most associated TCRs and HLA-C alleles showing the fewest. In a later genetic analysis, fewer N-insertions in productive TCRs were reported among donors in an Asian-associated ancestry cluster than the 666-donor mean.

The library was generated by the immunoSEQ multiplex PCR assay. For the multiplex PCR, a mixture combining 60 forward primers for TCR Vbeta segments and 13 reverse primers for TCR Jbeta segments was used. A multiplex PCR assay on genomic DNA amplified the CDR3 region of rearranged TCR beta genes. On the Illumina HiSeq System, the amplified TCR beta libraries were sequenced as 87-base-pair reads. As for how the authors treated the data: In a later analysis, tens of millions of unique TCR beta chains were counted across the approximately 620 repertoires, and roughly 11 million of these chains were shared by at least two donors. Raw reads were error-corrected and collapsed into unique sequences by a nearest-neighbor algorithm in which closely related sequences were merged to remove PCR and sequencing errors. CDR3 sequences were aligned to IMGT reference sequences to assign V, D and J gene segments. For a sequence to be retained, at least a six-nucleotide match to both a V gene segment and a J gene segment was required. Rearrangements were classified as productive when the CDR3 lacked stop codons and remained in frame with V and J, and all other rearrangements were classified as non-productive. CDR3 was defined according to IMGT convention as the region running from the second conserved V-encoded cysteine to the conserved J-encoded phenylalanine. The earlier analysis of about 560 of the donors excluded any sequence lacking an unambiguous match to a single V gene segment. In an earlier analysis of roughly 600 of the donors, a V segment was called functional when productive rearrangements were above 56.7%, and segregating when the standard deviation between donors exceeded 5%. A statistical classification framework was developed to diagnose cytomegalovirus status using the catalog of TCR beta chain sequences. In a later analysis, V and J genes were assigned by comparing TCR nucleotide sequences against IMGT/GENE-DB human TR gene sequences. The TCRdist pipeline was used in a later analysis to assign CDR3 sequences and most-parsimonious VDJ recombination scenarios. In a later analysis, each TCR beta chain was defined by its CDR3 amino acid sequence together with its V-gene family, and reads lacking a unique V-gene family were excluded. As a way to deal with suspected cross-contamination and a sequencing artifact, a later analysis dropped hundreds of nucleotide sequences that were highly shared and had low generation probability. For each public chain, a later analysis derived a clonal expansion index from normalized ranks of inferred template counts within each repertoire. In a later analysis, generation probabilities were computed using a VDJ recombination model fitted to out-of-frame rearrangements, and the results were checked against IGoR. A later analysis scored TCR-TCR, TCR-HLA and TCR-CMV co-occurrence with hypergeometric tests, applying a repertoire-size bias correction to TCR pairs. To estimate false discovery rates, a later analysis permuted the HLA or CMV assignments 20 times. A later analysis grouped co-occurring TCRs with DBSCAN, adding TCRdist sequence similarity when clustering within HLA-allele-positive subsets. Repertoires with fewer than 30,000 or more than 120,000 public chains, plus five repertoires with anomalous nucleotide sharing, were excluded from co-occurrence clustering. TCRdb mirrors the immuneACCESS table, restricted to in-frame sequences. Some clones are absent from its copies; in checked studies, under half trace to an unresolved V gene, and the reason for the others is unknown. Clone size and the V and J calls come from that table; the DNA yielded D and trimming. The sample table holds 60,000 to 85,000 clones, of which approximately 80% were seen once. The ten top clones hold roughly 3.5% of the sample.

The cohort was made up of roughly 670 healthy bone marrow donors. At the time of sampling, every cohort member was nominally healthy, though immune exposures that went unrecorded were likely present. The donor tested CMV seronegative, placing the donor among the 352 seronegative members of the cohort. Every donor gave a peripheral blood sample, and the peripheral blood mononuclear cells from that sample were used for TCR beta sequencing. The Qiagen DNeasy Blood Extraction Kit was used to extract genomic DNA from the blood cell samples. Note on this clone: The specificity of this receptor is unknown. One base away there is no much larger clone; base qualities are not given.

The CDR3 numbers 14 residues from cysteine through phenylalanine. Only the CDR3 portion is preserved as DNA: 42 bases, with reading frame beginning at the first base. A distance of 9 bases separates the germline ends of V and J, which lose 3 bases and 1 base respectively. CDR1 and CDR2, looked up from the germline V gene, are SGHTA and FQGTGA. This TCR was sampled from a man between 40 and 49 years old in good health and CMV-seronegative. The rearrangement joined TRBV7-3 to TRBJ1-1; a weak D assignment points to TRBD1 (5 bases agree). The specimen was PBMCs. Here is the DNA: TGTGCCAGCAGCTTCCAGGGCCAGAACACTGAAGCTTTCTTT. It is translated as CASSFQGQNTEAFF.